The entry below describes one T cell receptor beta chain. At the DNA level, this CDR3 is encoded by other sequences in the same sample as well. Clones were sequenced by immunoSEQ multiplex PCR, and TCRdb holds only the in-frame ones, with some missing. The sample carries fewer than 600,000 clones, 79% recorded once. This sample is part of a study of shared clonotypes between healthy human individuals. J lost 4 bases, V lost 0 bases, and 3 bases had no gene match. The CDR3 extends over 16 amino acids. CDR1 and CDR2 (germline): SEHNR, FQNEAQ (reference sequence). The J gene is TRBJ2-1, the V gene TRBV7-9; 10 nucleotides match TRBD2. The sequence was collected from a woman in her thirties or forties in good health. Some clones in this sample may be carry-over from other donors' samples. The source material was PBMCs. The CDR3 DNA reads as TGTGCCAGCAGCTTAGCACTAGCGGGGACTTACAATGAGCAGTTCTTC. This translates into CASSLALAGTYNEQFF.